The 32 T cell receptor beta chains below were found in one sample sequenced in a study of cytotoxic CD8 clonotypes in ibrutinib-treated CLL. This table comes from immunoSEQ multiplex PCR, and its TCRdb copy is limited to in-frame clones, with some not included. The table has some 290,000 clones, around four fifths seen once. Source: PBMCs, taken before ibrutinib treatment. The receptors were sampled from a human donor with chronic lymphocytic leukemia.

This clone showed up just once. The chain employs TRBV5-1 and TRBJ1-1; 9 nucleotides align to TRBD1. Germline values: CDR1 SGHRS, CDR2 YFSETQ. J lost 5 bases, V lost 2 bases, and 7 bases had no gene match. The CDR3 extends over 15 amino acids. The CDR3 sequence: CASSFWTGEGTEAFF. In DNA, the CDR3 is TGCGCCAGCAGCTTCTGGACAGGGGAGGGTACTGAAGCTTTCTTT.

The chain uses TRBV7-2 and TRBJ2-7; D gene uncertain. Trimming left V 2 bases short and J 2 bases short, with 13 bases between. CDR3 length equals 15 residues. Germline assignment: CDR1 SGHTA and CDR2 FQGNSA. The CDR3 sequence: CASSLLHASPYEQYF. The CDR3 bases are TGTGCCAGCAGCTTACTTCACGCATCGCCCTACGAGCAGTACTTC.

V and J are TRBV11-2 and TRBJ1-4, with unresolved D. The V end lost 7 bases, the J end lost 4 bases, and 10 bases lay between the germline ends. Per the germline V gene, CDR1 is SGHAT and CDR2 is FQNNGV. This CDR3 region has 13 residues. The CDR3 spells CASTGQFNEKLFF. In DNA, the CDR3 is TGTGCCAGCACGGGCCAGTTTAATGAAAAACTGTTTTTT.

This clone came up once. DNA of the CDR3: TGTGCCAGCAGGTGGACTAGCGGGACTTACGAGCAGTACTTC. Protein: CASRWTSGTYEQYF. The chain couples TRBV11-2 to TRBJ2-7, with TRBD2 identical over 12 bases. After removal of 6 bases from V and 4 bases from J, the junction contained 4 bases not matched to a gene. The germline gives CDR1 SGHAT, CDR2 FQNNGV. CDR3 size: 14 residues.

The chain employs TRBV15 and TRBJ1-5; D call uncertain. V lost 0 bases and J lost 2, with 8 bases in between. Germline assignment: CDR1 LNHNV and CDR2 YYDKDF (reference sequence). The CDR3 is 15 amino acids. The CDR3 is CATSRDLNGNQPQHF. The CDR3 region has the DNA TGTGCCACCAGCAGAGATTTGAACGGCAATCAGCCCCAGCATTTT.

The sample holds one count of this clone. J is TRBJ2-1 and V is TRBV7-9; D call uncertain. Trimming removed 5 bases at V and 7 bases at J, with 9 bases between. CDR3 length: 12 residues. The germline V gene has CDR1 SEHNR and CDR2 FQNEAQ (reference sequence). The CDR3 DNA sequence: TGTGCCAGCAGCCCCGCCGGGAATGAGCAGTTCTTC. Residues: CASSPAGNEQFF.

A note on this clone: The same CDR3 is also encoded by other DNA sequences in this sample. The CDR3 loop reads CASSQNKATNEKLFF. The CDR3 DNA sequence: TGTGCCAGCTCACAAAACAAGGCAACTAATGAAAAACTGTTTTTT. The chain recombines TRBV18 with TRBJ1-4, with no clear D. CDR1 and CDR2 from the germline V gene are KGHSH and LQKENI. CDR3 length: 15 amino acids. Deletions cut 4 bases from V and 0 bases from J, with 9 bases between.

CDR3 residues: CAWSPGLAGGHEQYF. CDR3 nucleotides: TGTGCCTGGAGTCCGGGACTAGCGGGAGGACACGAGCAGTACTTC. The J gene is TRBJ2-7, the V gene TRBV30, with 15 bases lining up with TRBD2. Trimming took 2 bases from V and 5 from J; bases not matched to a gene: 4. The CDR3 consists of 15 residues. The germline V gene encodes CDR1 GTSNPN and CDR2 SVGIG (reference sequence).

The chain links TRBV29-1 to TRBJ2-5, with unresolved D. Germline assignment: CDR1 SQVTM and CDR2 ANQGSEA. CDR3 length equals 13 residues. Trimming pared 3 bases from V and 2 bases from J, leaving 10 bases between. CDR3 nucleotide sequence: TGCAGCGTTGACAGGAGCCGACAAGAGACCCAGTACTTC. Encoded protein: CSVDRSRQETQYF.

The chain joins TRBV6-5 to TRBJ2-7, with TRBD1 identical over 8 bases. CDR1 is MNHEY, CDR2 SVGAGI, per germline. After removal of 9 bases from V and 3 bases from J, the junction contained 4 bases not matched to a gene. There are 12 residues in the CDR3. CDR3 sequence (DNA): TGTGCCAGTAAGGACAGGGACTACGAGCAGTACTTC. Protein product: CASKDRDYEQYF.

This clone was observed a handful of times. The gene calls are TRBV9 and TRBJ1-2; 9 bases align to TRBD1. Germline-derived CDR1 and CDR2 are SGDLS and YYNGEE. The CDR3 extends over 14 amino acids. Trimming removed 8 bases from V and 5 bases from J; junction bases left unmatched: 10. The CDR3 nucleotides are TGTGCCAGTAGCCGGGACAGGGTAGTTTATGGCTACACCTTC. This gives the protein CASSRDRVVYGYTF.

This clone was seen more than once but under ten times. This rearrangement joins TRBV5-1 to TRBJ1-1; tentative D call: TRBD1 (5 bases). Trimming left V 4 bases short and J 3 bases short, with 16 bases between. CDR3 length: 15 residues. Germline V gene lookup returns CDR1 SGHRS and CDR2 YFSETQ. Here the CDR3 reads CASSPSRGDDTEAFF. The DNA of the CDR3 is TGCGCCAGCAGCCCCTCTAGGGGTGACGACACTGAAGCTTTCTTT.

This clone was counted a single time. The V and J genes are TRBV30 and TRBJ2-7; tentatively, D is TRBD2 (5 bases). Germline CDR1 reads GTSNPN; CDR2 reads SVGIG (reference sequence). The CDR3 loop spans 13 amino acids. V lost 5 bases to trimming and J lost 4 bases, with 15 bases between them. CDR3 nucleotide sequence: TGTGCCTGGTCTTCGGGGAAGAGTTACGAGCAGTACTTC. Its translation is CAWSSGKSYEQYF.

This clone appeared once. The chain couples TRBV7-9 to TRBJ2-1; tentatively, D is TRBD2 (5 bases). The V and J ends lost 3 bases and 7 bases respectively, with 7 bases between them. The CDR3 contains 12 residues. Per the germline V gene, CDR1 is SEHNR and CDR2 is FQNEAQ (reference sequence). CDR3: CASSFIANEQFF. For the CDR3, the DNA is TGTGCCAGCAGCTTCATAGCGAATGAGCAGTTCTTC. The full variable domain, with the rest looked up from reference TRBV7-9 and TRBJ2-1, is DTGVSQNPRHKITKRGQNVTFRCDPISEHNRLYWYRQTLGQGPEFLTYFQNEAQLEKSRLLSDRFSAERPKGSFSTLEIQRTEQGDSAMYLCASSFIANEQFFGPGTRLTVL.

This rearrangement joins TRBV7-9 to TRBJ1-2; 7 bases fit TRBD1. With 6 bases clipped from V and 1 base from J, the junction kept 2 bases outside the gene matches. In germline, CDR1 is SEHNR, CDR2 FQNEAQ (reference sequence). This CDR3 region has 13 residues. CDR3 DNA: TGTGCCAGCAGAGCAGGGGGTAACTATGGCTACACCTTC. Translating it yields CASRAGGNYGYTF.

This clone has a count of ten or more. The J gene is TRBJ2-1, the V gene TRBV2, with TRBD2 matching 7 bases. CDR1 and CDR2 (germline): SNHLY, FYNNEI. V lost 7 bases and J lost 5; bases outside the gene matches: 8. The CDR3 is made up of 14 amino acids. CDR3 sequence: CASNRPSGNNEQFF. CDR3 bases: TGTGCCAGCAACCGGCCTAGCGGCAACAATGAGCAGTTCTTC.

CDR3 amino acids: CASSQGPGLAGTYEQYF. The CDR3 DNA is TGCGCCAGCAGCCAAGGCCCGGGACTAGCGGGGACCTACGAGCAGTACTTC. The rearrangement uses TRBV4-3 and TRBJ2-7; 13 bases match TRBD2. The V segment lost 1 base and the J segment 2 bases; nucleotides outside the gene matches: 5. Germline lookup yields CDR1 LGHNA and CDR2 YSLEER. CDR3 size: 17 residues.

CDR3: CASSPRSGSSYNEQFF. In DNA, the CDR3 is TGTGCCAGCAGCCCCCGTAGCGGGAGCTCCTACAATGAGCAGTTCTTC. The chain couples TRBV5-4 to TRBJ2-1; 9 nucleotides agree with TRBD2. The germline V gene has CDR1 SGHNT and CDR2 YYREEE (reference sequence). J gave up 0 bases and V 4 bases, and 5 bases lay outside the gene matches. This CDR3 spans 16 amino acids.

The chain recombines TRBV7-9 with TRBJ1-5, with 10 nucleotides matching TRBD1. This CDR3 contains 15 residues. From germline, CDR1 is SEHNR and CDR2 FQNEAQ (reference sequence). The V gene end was trimmed by 5 bases and the J gene end by 2 bases; junction bases not matched to a gene: 3. In nucleotides, the CDR3 is TGTGCCAGCAGCCACGGGACAGGGGGCAATCAGCCCCAGCATTTT. Its protein product is CASSHGTGGNQPQHF.

The chain couples TRBV11-1 to TRBJ2-1, with 10 bases aligning to TRBD1. V gave up 4 bases and J gave up 3 bases; unmatched junction bases: 6. The CDR3 has 16 residues. Germline V gene sequence: CDR1 SGHAT, CDR2 FQDESV (reference sequence). CDR3 bases: TGTGCCAGCAGCTCCTGGACAGGGGGGATCTACAATGAGCAGTTCTTC. This translates into CASSSWTGGIYNEQFF.

The rearrangement uses TRBV6-6 and TRBJ1-5; 7 positions agree with TRBD1. V shed 4 bases, J shed 11 bases, and the junction held 14 bases outside the gene matches. The V gene's germline CDR1 is MNHNY and CDR2 SVGAGI (reference sequence). This CDR3 has 15 amino acids. The CDR3 nucleotides read TGTGCCAGCAGTTTTACAGGTCTCTACGGACAGGCCCAGCATTTT. This gives the protein CASSFTGLYGQAQHF.

V is TRBV30 and J is TRBJ2-1, with D perhaps TRBD1 (5 bases). The V and J ends lost 2 bases and 5 bases respectively, with 10 bases between them. Germline CDR1 GTSNPN, CDR2 SVGIG (reference sequence). CDR3 length: 13 residues. CDR3: CAWSIGQDNEQFF. The CDR3 nucleotides are TGTGCCTGGAGTATCGGACAAGACAATGAGCAGTTCTTC.

The J gene is TRBJ1-1, the V gene TRBV27; possibly TRBD1 for D (5 bases). This CDR3 has 14 residues. Germline CDR1 reads MNHEY; CDR2 reads SMNVEV (reference sequence). V lost 0 bases to trimming and J lost 3 bases, with 8 bases between them. This CDR3 reads CASSLSRVDTEAFF. The CDR3 nucleotides are TGTGCCAGCAGTTTATCCAGGGTTGACACTGAAGCTTTCTTT.

The V and J genes are TRBV27 and TRBJ2-7, with D tentatively TRBD1 or TRBD2 (7 bases each). This CDR3 has 15 amino acids. CDR1 and CDR2 (germline): MNHEY, SMNVEV (reference sequence). The germline V and J ends were trimmed by 3 bases and 2 bases, with 14 bases remaining between them. The CDR3 DNA is TGTGCCAGCAGTTTGGGAGGGGGCAGGACCTACGAGCAGTACTTC. This encodes CASSLGGGRTYEQYF.

The rearrangement uses TRBV5-4 and TRBJ2-2, with 9 positions matching TRBD1. CDR1 is SGHNT, CDR2 YYREEE, per germline (reference sequence). The CDR3 extends over 17 amino acids. Trimming at V came to 4 bases and at J to 3 bases, leaving 10 bases not matched to a gene. The CDR3 loop is CASSHPGQGRDTGELFF. The CDR3 bases are TGTGCCAGCAGCCACCCCGGACAGGGGCGAGACACCGGGGAGCTGTTTTTT.

This chain joins TRBV6-5 and TRBJ1-1, with D maybe TRBD1 (5 bases). In germline, CDR1 is MNHEY, CDR2 SVGAGI. The length of the CDR3 is 15 residues. V lost 7 bases and J lost 0, with 15 bases in between. The CDR3 nucleotides read TGTGCCAGCAATAGCATCACCAGGGTGAACACTGAAGCTTTCTTT. Its protein is CASNSITRVNTEAFF.

The V and J genes are TRBV7-2 and TRBJ2-2; D remains ambiguous. The CDR3 covers 14 residues. From germline, CDR1 is SGHTA and CDR2 FQGNSA. Trimming pared 1 base from V and 4 bases from J, leaving 7 bases between. CDR3 sequence reads: CASSLVATTGELFF. CDR3 DNA sequence: TGTGCCAGCAGCTTAGTGGCCACCACCGGGGAGCTGTTTTTT.

This clone showed up just a few times. A read error may account for a junction end that differs from germline. The genes are TRBV27 and TRBJ2-5; a possible D gene is TRBD2 (6 bases). Per the germline V gene, CDR1 is MNHEY and CDR2 is SMNVEV (reference sequence). The CDR3 is 11 residues long. For the CDR3, the DNA is TGTGCCAGCATCCATAGGGGCGGGACCCACTTC. Amino acid sequence: CASIHRGGTHF.

The rearrangement joins TRBV28 to TRBJ2-7; 11 bases fit TRBD2. Germline V gives CDR1 MDHEN, CDR2 SYDVKM. CDR3 length: 16 residues. V dropped 6 bases and J dropped 2; count of bases not matched to a gene: 9. CDR3 coding DNA: TGTGCCAGCAGCCGACTGGGACTAGCGGAGACCTACGAGCAGTACTTC. Protein: CASSRLGLAETYEQYF.

This chain uses TRBV10-3 with TRBJ1-1; maybe TRBD1 (6 bases). The V end lost 0 bases, the J end lost 0 bases, and 23 bases lay between the germline ends. The V gene's germline CDR1 is ENHRY and CDR2 SYGVKD. The CDR3 runs to 20 residues. The CDR3, as DNA: TGTGCCATCAGTGAGTCCCTAATAACAGGGAGATCGGGTATGAACACTGAAGCTTTCTTT. Its protein product is CAISESLITGRSGMNTEAFF.

This sequence joins TRBV2 and TRBJ2-5, with 8 bases aligning to TRBD1. The J segment lost 5 bases and the V segment lost 8 bases, leaving 7 bases of the junction unmatched. Germline CDR1 is SNHLY and CDR2 is FYNNEI. The CDR3 runs to 13 residues. This chain's CDR3 is CASERTGYETQYF. The CDR3 DNA reads TGTGCCAGCGAAAGGACAGGGTACGAGACCCAGTACTTC. The full variable domain, completed using reference TRBV2 and TRBJ2-5, is EPEVTQTPSHQVTQMGQEVILRCVPISNHLYFYWYRQILGQKVEFLVSFYNNEISEKSEIFDDQFSVERPDGSNFTLKIRSTKLEDSAMYFCASERTGYETQYFGPGTRLLVL.

V and J are TRBV28 and TRBJ2-7; D is unresolved. V was clipped by 5 bases and J by 3 bases, with 8 bases between them. Germline V gives CDR1 MDHEN, CDR2 SYDVKM. CDR3 length: 12 residues. DNA for the CDR3: TGTGCCAGCAGTAAACTAAACTACGAGCAGTACTTC. Protein product: CASSKLNYEQYF. Full variable domain (missing parts from reference TRBV28 and TRBJ2-7): DVKVTQSSRYLVKRTGEKVFLECVQDMDHENMFWYRQDPGLGLRLIYFSYDVKMKEKGDIPEGYSVSREKKERFSLILESASTNQTSMYLCASSKLNYEQYFGPGTRLTVT.